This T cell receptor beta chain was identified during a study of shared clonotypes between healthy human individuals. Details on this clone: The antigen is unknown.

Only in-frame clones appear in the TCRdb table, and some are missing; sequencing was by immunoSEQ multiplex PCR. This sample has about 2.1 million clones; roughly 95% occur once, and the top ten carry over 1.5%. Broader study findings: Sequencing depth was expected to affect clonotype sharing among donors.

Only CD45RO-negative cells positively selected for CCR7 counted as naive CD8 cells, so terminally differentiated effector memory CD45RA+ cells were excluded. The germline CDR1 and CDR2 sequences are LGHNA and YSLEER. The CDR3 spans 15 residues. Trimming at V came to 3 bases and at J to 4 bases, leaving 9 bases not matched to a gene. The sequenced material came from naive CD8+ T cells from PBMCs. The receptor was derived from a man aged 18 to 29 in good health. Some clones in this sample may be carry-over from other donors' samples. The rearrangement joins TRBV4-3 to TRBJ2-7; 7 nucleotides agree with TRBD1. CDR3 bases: TGCGCCAGCAGCCATCACCGGGACAGACGATACGAGCAGTACTTC. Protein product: CASSHHRDRRYEQYF.